This TCR beta chain was identified during a study of blood T cell repertoires in COVID-19. This CDR3 has 15 residues. With 0 bases removed from V and 4 bases from J, the gap between germline ends came to 10 bases. In germline, CDR1 is WNHNN, CDR2 SYGVQD (reference sequence). In the original processing: By means of reference gene primer amplification, nucleated cell counts were estimated. Using immunoSEQ multiplex PCR, the repertoire was profiled, and TCRdb retains in-frame clones only, with some absent. V, J and clone size reflect that table, while D and trimming were determined from the DNA. The data hold 120,000 or so clones, with around 85% observed a single time.

The chain couples TRBV10-1 to TRBJ2-1; D perhaps matches TRBD1 (6 bases). The sequencing sample was made of peripheral blood. The sequence derives from a man aged 60 to 69 with acute or convalescent COVID-19. CDR3 bases: TGCGCCAGCAGTGAGTCGTTTGACAGGTACAATGAGCAGTTCTTC. This codes for CASSESFDRYNEQFF.